This T cell receptor (beta chain) is from a study of blood T cell repertoires in COVID-19. A single count supports this clone. The CDR3 is 17 residues long. Trimming at V came to 6 bases and at J to 3 bases, leaving 10 bases not matched to a gene. CDR1 and CDR2 (germline): SEHNR, FQNEAQ (reference sequence). Generated by immunoSEQ multiplex PCR, the TCRdb table keeps only in-frame clones and is missing some. The data show about 300,000 clones, with approximately 84% seen just once and almost 1.5% held by the top ten. The sequence was collected from a human donor with COVID-19, enrolled during active disease. The donor label of this sample is uncertain. V is TRBV7-9 and J is TRBJ2-1; 11 nucleotides line up with TRBD2. Sample: peripheral blood. CDR3 nucleotides: TGTGCCAGCAGTCTGCCCGGGACTAGCGGTAACTACAATGAGCAGTTCTTC. Translation: CASSLPGTSGNYNEQFF.